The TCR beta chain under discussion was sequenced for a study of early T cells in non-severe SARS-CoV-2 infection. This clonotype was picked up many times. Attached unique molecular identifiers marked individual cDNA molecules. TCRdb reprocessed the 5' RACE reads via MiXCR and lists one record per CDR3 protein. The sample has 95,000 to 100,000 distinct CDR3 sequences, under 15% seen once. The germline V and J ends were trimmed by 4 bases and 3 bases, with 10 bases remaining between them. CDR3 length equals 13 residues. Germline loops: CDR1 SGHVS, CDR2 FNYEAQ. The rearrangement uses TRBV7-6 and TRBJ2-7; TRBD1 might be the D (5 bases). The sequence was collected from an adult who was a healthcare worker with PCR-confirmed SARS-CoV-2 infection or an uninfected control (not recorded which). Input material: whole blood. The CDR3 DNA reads TGTGCCAGCAGCTGGGGCAGATACTACGAGCAGTACTTC. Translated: CASSWGRYYEQYF.